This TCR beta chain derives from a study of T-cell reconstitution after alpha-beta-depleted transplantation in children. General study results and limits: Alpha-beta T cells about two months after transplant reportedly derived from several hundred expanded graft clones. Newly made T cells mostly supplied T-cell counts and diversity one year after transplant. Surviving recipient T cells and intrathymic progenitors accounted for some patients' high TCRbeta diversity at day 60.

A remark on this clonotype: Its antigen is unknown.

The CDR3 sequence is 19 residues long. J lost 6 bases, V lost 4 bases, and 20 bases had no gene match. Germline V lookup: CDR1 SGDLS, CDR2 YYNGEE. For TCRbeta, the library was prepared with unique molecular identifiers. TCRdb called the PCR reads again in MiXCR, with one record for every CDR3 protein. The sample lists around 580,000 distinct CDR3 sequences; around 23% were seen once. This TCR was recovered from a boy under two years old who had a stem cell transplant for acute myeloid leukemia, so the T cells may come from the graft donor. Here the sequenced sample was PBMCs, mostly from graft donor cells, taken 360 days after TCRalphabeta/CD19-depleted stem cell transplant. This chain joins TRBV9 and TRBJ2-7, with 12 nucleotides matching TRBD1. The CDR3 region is CASSPTITPGQGARGEQYF. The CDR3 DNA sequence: TGTGCCAGCAGCCCTACTATTACTCCGGGACAGGGGGCGCGTGGCGAGCAGTACTTC. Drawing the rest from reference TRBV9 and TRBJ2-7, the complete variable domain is DSGVTQTPKHLITATGQRVTLRCSPRSGDLSVYWYQQSLDQGLQFLIQYYNGEERAKGNILERFSAQQFPDLHSELNLSSLELGDSALYFCASSPTITPGQGARGEQYFGPGTRLTVT.